These T cell receptor beta chains were read from a single sample in a study of blood T cells in healthy people across ages. TCRdb re-called the 5' RACE reads with MiXCR, one entry per CDR3 protein. The table shows about 1.8 million distinct CDR3 sequences, with 49% occurring only once. The sample taken for sequencing was blood. These receptors were collected from a woman aged 40 to 55 in good health. Each CDR3 is given with its conserved first and last residue. A D gene is named only where the DNA matches it firmly. Not all rows give a size; the values are once, few, many and, for expanded clones, a class.

d_call clone_size j_call v_call cdr3_aa cdr3_nt
. . TRBJ1-5 TRBV20-1 CSAAPGFRQPQHF TGCAGTGCCGCCCCGGGGTTTCGTCAGCCCCAGCATTTT
TRBD2 . TRBJ2-1 TRBV7-2 CASSPRLAAYNEQFF TGTGCCAGCAGCCCCCGACTAGCTGCCTACAATGAGCAGTTCTTC
. . TRBJ1-5 TRBV29-1 CSVQKGASQPQHF TGCAGCGTTCAGAAAGGAGCGAGTCAGCCCCAGCATTTT
TRBD1 . TRBJ2-1 TRBV4-3 CASTDGTGAANEQFF TGCGCCAGCACAGACGGGACAGGGGCAGCCAATGAGCAGTTCTTC
TRBD2 . TRBJ2-1 TRBV20-1 CSARGLAGEYYNEQFF TGCAGTGCTAGGGGACTAGCGGGGGAGTATTACAATGAGCAGTTCTTC
. few TRBJ2-3 TRBV4-3 CASSQEWPGSDTQYF TGCGCCAGCAGCCAAGAGTGGCCGGGTTCAGATACGCAGTATTTT
. few TRBJ2-6 TRBV7-9 CASSPLGRSNSGANVLTF TGTGCCAGCAGCCCCCTCGGCAGGTCAAACTCTGGGGCCAACGTCCTGACTTTC
. . TRBJ2-3 TRBV9 CASSVGSRLSTDTQYF TGTGCCAGCAGCGTAGGTTCGCGGCTTAGCACAGATACGCAGTATTTT
TRBD1 . TRBJ2-7 TRBV5-1 CASSLGSGQAAYEQYF TGCGCCAGCAGCTTGGGATCCGGACAGGCTGCCTACGAGCAGTACTTC
. . TRBJ1-2 TRBV21-1 CASSKAGRGYTF TGTGCCAGCAGCAAAGCCGGCCGCGGCTACACCTTC
. . TRBJ1-2 TRBV20-1 CSARGFRDIVYGYTF TGCAGTGCTAGAGGGTTTAGGGACATAGTCTATGGCTACACCTTC
. . TRBJ2-7 TRBV6-2/TRBV6-3 CASSYSTNRHLTYEQYF TGTGCCAGCAGTTACTCGACGAACAGACACCTAACCTACGAGCAGTACTTC
. few TRBJ2-4 TRBV6-5 CASSYGRGPGNIQYF TGTGCCAGCAGTTATGGCCGAGGGCCAGGCAACATTCAGTACTTC
TRBD1 . TRBJ1-1 TRBV28 CASSLEDRWGMNTEAFF TGTGCCAGCAGTTTAGAGGACAGGTGGGGCATGAACACTGAAGCTTTCTTT
. . TRBJ1-1 TRBV10-3 CAISESAVEAFF TGTGCCATCAGTGAGTCTGCCGTCGAAGCTTTCTTT
TRBD1 . TRBJ2-3 TRBV29-1 CSVLRDSATDTQYF TGCAGCGTTCTAAGGGACAGCGCCACAGATACGCAGTATTTT
. . TRBJ2-1 TRBV7-8 CASSPGNINSYNEQFF TGTGCCAGCAGCCCAGGGAACATCAACTCCTACAATGAGCAGTTCTTC
. . TRBJ1-5 TRBV6-1 CASSDPGRSNQPQHF TGTGCCAGCAGTGACCCGGGACGGAGCAATCAGCCCCAGCATTTT
. . TRBJ1-5 TRBV6-2/TRBV6-3 CASSYSRGRNQPQHF TGTGCCAGCAGTTACTCCAGGGGCCGCAATCAGCCCCAGCATTTT
. . TRBJ1-2 TRBV27 CASSFFPSGGGYTF TGTGCCAGCAGTTTTTTCCCCAGCGGGGGTGGCTACACCTTC
. many TRBJ2-7 TRBV4-1 CASSHPGHDEQYF TGCGCCAGCAGCCACCCGGGACACGACGAGCAGTACTTC
. . TRBJ2-1 TRBV6-5 CASKRTGDSYNEQYF TGTGCCAGCAAAAGGACGGGGGACTCCTACAATGAGCAGTACTTT
. many TRBJ2-5 TRBV12-3/TRBV12-4 CASKGEETQYF TGTGCCAGCAAGGGGGAAGAGACCCAGTACTTC
. . TRBJ2-1 TRBV28 CASSFPGTGHNEQFF TGTGCCAGCAGTTTCCCGGGGACTGGCCACAATGAGCAGTTCTTC
TRBD2 . TRBJ2-2 TRBV20-1 CSARDWGGGYGELFF TGCAGTGCTAGAGATTGGGGCGGGGGGTACGGGGAGCTGTTTTTT
TRBD2 . TRBJ2-7 TRBV27 CASSPGGRKGSYEQYF TGTGCCAGCAGTCCCGGGGGGAGGAAAGGTTCCTACGAGCAGTACTTC
. . TRBJ1-2 TRBV4-3 CASSPKRQFRYGYTF TGCGCCAGCAGCCCCAAACGACAGTTTCGCTATGGCTACACCTTC
TRBD1 few TRBJ2-1 TRBV9 CASSVGTGVVFGQFF TGTGCCAGCAGCGTAGGCACAGGGGTGGTGTTTGGGCAGTTCTTC
. . TRBJ2-1 TRBV29-1 CSVGYAYNEQFF TGCAGCGTTGGCTATGCCTACAATGAGCAGTTCTTC
TRBD2 few TRBJ2-5 TRBV7-2 CASSLGFLAGVQETQYF TGTGCCAGCAGCTTAGGGTTTTTAGCGGGGGTACAAGAGACCCAGTACTTC
TRBD1 . TRBJ1-2 TRBV4-3 CASSHPDRGGYGYTF TGCGCCAGCAGCCACCCCGACAGGGGCGGCTATGGCTACACCTTC
. . TRBJ2-3 TRBV20-1 CSASLGGGVSTDTQYF TGCAGTGCTAGCCTAGGAGGGGGGGTTAGCACAGATACGCAGTATTTT
TRBD2 . TRBJ2-1 TRBV4-2 CASSQAALAGGRDEQFF TGTGCCAGCAGCCAGGCGGCATTGGCGGGGGGGCGGGATGAGCAGTTCTTC
TRBD1 . TRBJ2-1 TRBV25-1 CASSEPGTGGGDEQFF TGTGCCAGCAGTGAACCCGGGACAGGGGGCGGAGATGAGCAGTTCTTC
. . TRBJ1-5 TRBV6-2/TRBV6-3 CASSDDRAQPQHF TGTGCCAGCAGTGACGATAGGGCGCAGCCCCAGCATTTT
. . TRBJ2-3 TRBV18 CASSTTTTTGDSTDAQYF TGTGCCAGCTCCACCACGACGACTACGGGCGATAGCACAGATGCGCAGTATTTT
. . TRBJ1-1 TRBV20-1 CSARVTQSSSAEAFF TGCAGTGCTAGGGTCACACAGAGTTCGTCAGCTGAAGCTTTCTTT
TRBD2 . TRBJ2-5 TRBV7-9 CASSLLGTSGGQETQYF TGTGCCAGCAGCTTACTCGGGACTAGCGGGGGCCAAGAGACCCAGTACTTC
. . TRBJ1-6 TRBV9 CASSAVGGESPLHF TGTGCCAGCAGCGCCGTCGGGGGAGAGTCACCCCTCCACTTT
. few TRBJ2-3 TRBV24-1 CATSDPRWDTQYF TGTGCCACCAGTGATCCGCGTTGGGATACGCAGTATTTT
. . TRBJ1-1 TRBV12-5 CASGLWVRANDTEAFF TGTGCTAGTGGTTTGTGGGTCAGGGCGAATGACACTGAAGCTTTCTTT